Presented here are 16 T cell receptor beta chains from one specimen sequenced in a study of blood T cell repertoires in COVID-19 (dated by TCRdb to the early 2020s). The library was made by the immunoSEQ multiplex PCR assay. What TCRdb holds here is the immuneACCESS table cut down to in-frame rearrangements. Part of the clones is not present; checked against another copy, under half of the missing clones reflect an unresolved V gene, and the others are unexplained. Recorded for this sample are 130,000 to 150,000 clones; roughly four fifths of them occurred a single time. The ten largest clonotypes hold 8% to 9% of the sample. Sequenced material: peripheral blood. The source is a human donor with acute or convalescent COVID-19. The donor label of this sample is uncertain.

This chain joins TRBV4-1 and TRBJ2-1, with TRBD1 matching 8 bases. The CDR3 has 17 residues. Germline loops: CDR1 MGHRA, CDR2 YSYEKL. Germline trimming cut 2 bases from V and 4 bases from J; bases unmatched to any gene: 10. Here the CDR3 DNA reads TGCGCCAGCAGCCAAAGGGGTGGGACAGGCCCGTACAATGAGCAGTTCTTC. It is translated as CASSQRGGTGPYNEQFF.

This chain links TRBV19 with TRBJ2-1, with D possibly matching TRBD1 (5 bases). This CDR3 spans 14 amino acids. The germline V gene encodes CDR1 LNHDA and CDR2 SQIVND (reference sequence). The V end lost 5 bases, the J end lost 8 bases, and 16 bases lay between the germline ends. The CDR3 coding sequence is TGTGCCAGTAGTGCTATGACAGCGAGCGATGAGCAGTTCTTC. This translates into CASSAMTASDEQFF.

J is TRBJ1-6 and V is TRBV28; TRBD1 agrees at 9 bases. The CDR3 is made up of 15 amino acids. V was pared by 5 bases and J by 10 bases, with 9 bases of the junction left unmatched. Germline CDR1 and CDR2: MDHEN and SYDVKM. CDR3 nucleotides: TGTGCCAGCAGTCCTATAACAGGGGGCGGGTCACCCCTCCACTTT. Protein product: CASSPITGGGSPLHF.

V is TRBV19 and J is TRBJ2-3; D possibly corresponds to TRBD2 (5 bases). Trimming took off 6 bases at V and 2 bases at J, with 9 bases between the two ends. CDR1 and CDR2 from the germline V gene are LNHDA and SQIVND (reference sequence). The CDR3 is 13 amino acids. The CDR3 here is CASRTGYTDTQYF. In DNA, the CDR3 is TGTGCCAGTAGAACGGGATACACAGATACGCAGTATTTT.

The gene calls are TRBV18 and TRBJ1-1; 10 bases fit TRBD1. Looked up from germline, CDR1 is KGHSH and CDR2 is LQKENI. V was pared by 3 bases and J by 1 base, with 5 bases of the junction left unmatched. The CDR3 totals 16 residues. CDR3 DNA sequence: TGTGCCAGCTCACCGACAGGGGGCGCGGGGAACACTGAAGCTTTCTTT. This gives the protein CASSPTGGAGNTEAFF.

This chain joins TRBV7-9 and TRBJ2-7, with D perhaps TRBD1 (6 bases). This CDR3 region has 14 residues. Trimming took off 1 base at V and 3 bases at J, with 10 bases between the two ends. The germline gives CDR1 SEHNR, CDR2 FQNEAQ (reference sequence). CDR3: CASSLEQGDYEQYF. The CDR3 DNA sequence: TGTGCCAGCAGCTTAGAACAGGGAGACTACGAGCAGTACTTC. Filled out from reference TRBV7-9 and TRBJ2-7, the complete variable domain reads DTGVSQNPRHKITKRGQNVTFRCDPISEHNRLYWYRQTLGQGPEFLTYFQNEAQLEKSRLLSDRFSAERPKGSFSTLEIQRTEQGDSAMYLCASSLEQGDYEQYFGPGTRLTVT.

The chain couples TRBV6-5 to TRBJ2-3; the D gene is possibly TRBD2 (7 bases). V lost 8 bases, J lost 2 bases, and 14 bases lay in between. The CDR3 totals 14 residues. Germline CDR1 is MNHEY and CDR2 is SVGAGI. The DNA for the CDR3 is TGTGCCAGCCTTCGGGGGGCGCCCACAGATACGCAGTATTTT. It specifies CASLRGAPTDTQYF.

The J gene is TRBJ1-5, the V gene TRBV2; 7 bases fit TRBD1. CDR1 is SNHLY, CDR2 FYNNEI, per germline. The CDR3 extends over 19 amino acids. Germline trimming cut 1 base from V and 0 bases from J; bases unmatched to any gene: 12. The CDR3 sequence is CASSEGRDRALYSNQPQHF. The CDR3 DNA reads TGTGCCAGCAGTGAAGGTCGAGACAGGGCCCTATATAGCAATCAGCCCCAGCATTTT.

This sequence joins TRBV29-1 and TRBJ2-1, with D possibly being TRBD2 (6 bases). Germline V gives CDR1 SQVTM, CDR2 ANQGSEA. The CDR3 totals 12 residues. Trimming pared 3 bases from V and 5 bases from J, leaving 8 bases between. The CDR3 sequence: CSVDRGNNEQFF. The CDR3 DNA is TGCAGCGTTGATCGGGGGAACAATGAGCAGTTCTTC.

The chain is built from TRBV7-6 and TRBJ2-1, with a possible D match to TRBD2 (5 bases). The germline V gene has CDR1 SGHVS and CDR2 FNYEAQ. This CDR3 is built from 13 residues. Trimming removed 6 bases from V and 6 bases from J, with 12 bases in between. CDR3 DNA sequence: TGTGCCAGCAGTTTCAGGACTGTCAATGAGCAGTTCTTC. It specifies CASSFRTVNEQFF.

This chain uses TRBV5-6 with TRBJ1-2; 7 bases match TRBD1. The V gene's germline CDR1 is SGHDT and CDR2 YYEEEE. The CDR3 totals 15 residues. With 0 bases clipped from V and 4 bases from J, the junction kept 6 bases outside the gene matches. The CDR3 DNA follows: TGTGCCAGCAGCTTGGGTCAGGGGGAAGTCTATGGCTACACCTTC. It codes for CASSLGQGEVYGYTF.

The gene calls are TRBV19 and TRBJ2-6, with D possibly being TRBD1 (6 bases). Germline CDR1 and CDR2: LNHDA and SQIVND (reference sequence). The V end lost 3 bases, the J end lost 0 bases, and 15 bases lay between the germline ends. The CDR3 consists of 18 residues. CDR3 amino acids: CASSIPGQRRSGANVLTF. In DNA form, the CDR3 reads TGTGCCAGTAGTATCCCGGGACAACGCCGCTCTGGGGCCAACGTCCTGACTTTC.

The J gene is TRBJ1-5, the V gene TRBV10-2; D not certain. This CDR3 has 14 residues. V was trimmed by 2 bases and J by 6 bases, leaving 11 bases between them. In germline, CDR1 is WSHSY, CDR2 SAAADI. The CDR3 coding sequence is TGCGCCAGCAGTGAGGGGATGGCGGGTCAGCCCCAGCATTTT. Protein product: CASSEGMAGQPQHF.

The chain has TRBV9 and TRBJ1-1, with D hard to call. V was clipped by 0 bases and J by 1 base, with 4 bases between them. The CDR3 runs 13 residues. Germline CDR1 SGDLS, CDR2 YYNGEE. The CDR3 loop reads CASSVAQNTEAFF. As DNA, the CDR3 is TGTGCCAGCAGCGTAGCACAGAACACTGAAGCTTTCTTT.

CDR3 in amino acids: CASSLSNTLGLREQFF. The CDR3 DNA is TGTGCCAGCAGCTTAAGTAACACCTTGGGCCTAAGGGAGCAGTTCTTC. V gene TRBV7-3 combines with J gene TRBJ2-1; no clear D gene. V dropped 1 base and J dropped 10 bases, with 20 bases sitting between them. The CDR3 is 16 amino acids. Germline V gene sequence: CDR1 SGHTA, CDR2 FQGTGA.

The V call is TRBV9, the J call TRBJ2-1; 8 nucleotides line up with TRBD2. The J segment lost 7 bases and the V segment lost 4 bases, leaving 10 bases of the junction unmatched. This CDR3 is 15 amino acids long. Germline V lookup: CDR1 SGDLS, CDR2 YYNGEE. In DNA form, the CDR3 reads TGTGCCAGCAGCCCCGGGGGGGCCGTACAGAATGAGCAGTTCTTC. Translation: CASSPGGAVQNEQFF.